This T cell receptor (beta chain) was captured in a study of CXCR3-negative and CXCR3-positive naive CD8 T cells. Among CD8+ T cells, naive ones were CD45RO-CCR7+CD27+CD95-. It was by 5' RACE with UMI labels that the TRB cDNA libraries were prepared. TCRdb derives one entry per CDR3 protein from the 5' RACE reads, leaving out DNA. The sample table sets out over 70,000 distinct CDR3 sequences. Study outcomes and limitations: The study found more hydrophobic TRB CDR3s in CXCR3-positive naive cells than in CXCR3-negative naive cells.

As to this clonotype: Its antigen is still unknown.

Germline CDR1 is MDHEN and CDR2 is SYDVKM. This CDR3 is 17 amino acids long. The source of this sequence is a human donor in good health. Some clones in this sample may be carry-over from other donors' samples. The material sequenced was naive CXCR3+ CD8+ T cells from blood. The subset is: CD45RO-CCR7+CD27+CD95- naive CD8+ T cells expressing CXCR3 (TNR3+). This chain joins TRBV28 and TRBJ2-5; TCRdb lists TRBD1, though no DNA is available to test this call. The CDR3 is CASSLSPRLEYQETQYF.